A selection of T cell receptor beta chains follows, all from one sample in a study of cytomegalovirus exposure and HLA in healthy donors. The repertoire was sequenced with immunoSEQ multiplex PCR; TCRdb's copy has only in-frame clones and lacks some. The data hold approximately 150,000 clones, with approximately 80% observed a single time. The sequencing input was PBMCs. These receptors originate from a male donor in good health and CMV-seronegative. Each CDR3 is given without its conserved first and last residue. The D gene is left open where the match is weak. Expanded clones are given a class, and other clones once, few, many or no size at all.

TRBV9	-	-	TRBJ2-1	ASSVDIPNEQF
TRBV28	TRBD1	-	TRBJ1-5	ATLVGQGKYSNQPQH
TRBV28	-	-	TRBJ1-2	ASSPPGRVYGYT
TRBV30	-	-	TRBJ1-5	AWSTGPSQH
TRBV13	TRBD1	few	TRBJ1-2	ASSTDRGNGYT
TRBV15	-	-	TRBJ2-1	ATSSWPVEGPPGEQF
TRBV4-1	-	-	TRBJ2-5	ASSQVYRTGQETQY
TRBV7-8	TRBD2	-	TRBJ2-1	ASSLGSGGPYNEQF
TRBV18	TRBD2	-	TRBJ2-2	ASSMGTSITGELF
TRBV5-3	TRBD1	-	TRBJ2-5	ARKPRDRTLGDQETQY
TRBV28	-	-	TRBJ1-2	ASSLGSSQGYGYT
TRBV27	-	-	TRBJ2-2	ASSILGGELF
TRBV7-9	-	once	TRBJ1-2	ASSRTAYGYT
TRBV29-1	TRBD1	-	TRBJ2-2	SVVIQGRGHTGELF
TRBV25-1	-	-	TRBJ1-4	ASSEGVQGATNEKLF
TRBV5-1	TRBD1	once	TRBJ1-1	ASSLGTGTEAF